A single sample gave rise to the 21 T cell receptor beta chains below, sequenced in a study of T cell responses to AZD1222 COVID-19 vaccine. Libraries were prepared by immunoSEQ multiplex PCR; TCRdb keeps only in-frame clonotypes and omits some of them. Of about 120,000 clones detected, 80% to 90% appear once; the ten largest clones hold about 8.6%. Sequenced here: peripheral blood, sampled on day 0 of AZD1222 vaccination. Receptors originate from an adult in good health.

J is TRBJ2-2 and V is TRBV3-1 (or the pseudogene TRBV3-2); D call uncertain. V was shortened by 2 bases and J by 0 bases, with 7 bases between the two germline ends. The CDR3 is 15 amino acids. From germline, CDR1 is LGHDT and CDR2 YNNKEL (reference sequence). CDR3 sequence reads: CASSQRVANTGELFF. The CDR3 nucleotides are TGTGCCAGCAGCCAACGGGTCGCGAACACCGGGGAGCTGTTTTTT.

The gene calls are TRBV2 and TRBJ1-6; 9 bases are shared with TRBD1. CDR1 SNHLY and CDR2 FYNNEI come from the germline V gene. The trim removed 3 bases at V and 10 bases at J, leaving 4 bases unmatched. The CDR3 length is 14 residues. The CDR3 DNA follows: TGTGCCAGCAGTGATGGACAGGGGTACTCACCCCTCCACTTT. Translated, it gives CASSDGQGYSPLHF.

This chain uses TRBV4-2 with TRBJ2-3, with 12 positions matching TRBD1. V dropped 1 base and J dropped 6; count of bases not matched to a gene: 20. Germline V lookup: CDR1 LGHNA, CDR2 YNFKEQ. This CDR3 is 21 amino acids long. The CDR3 region is CASSQVSEFRDRGHLRDTQYF. Here the CDR3 DNA reads TGTGCCAGCAGCCAAGTGTCGGAATTTCGGGACAGGGGGCATTTACGTGATACGCAGTATTTT.

The J gene is TRBJ1-3, the V gene TRBV7-2; D gene unclear. The germline V gene has CDR1 SGHTA and CDR2 FQGNSA. The CDR3 spans 13 residues. Trimming took 5 bases from V and 4 from J, leaving 9 bases between them. CDR3: CASSLVVGNTIYF. The CDR3 DNA is TGTGCCAGCAGCCTCGTGGTGGGAAACACCATATATTTT.

This chain uses TRBV5-1 with TRBJ2-7; D gene uncertain. The V gene lost 0 bases and the J gene lost 3 bases, with 7 bases spanning the gap. CDR1 is SGHRS, CDR2 YFSETQ, per germline. This CDR3 contains 13 residues. The CDR3 sequence is CASSLDMGYEQYF. The CDR3 nucleotides read TGCGCCAGCAGCTTGGATATGGGCTACGAGCAGTACTTC.

The rearrangement joins TRBV3-1 (or the pseudogene TRBV3-2) to TRBJ1-3; the D gene is possibly TRBD1 (5 bases). Germline CDR1 reads LGHDT; CDR2 reads YNNKEL (reference sequence). The V gene lost 0 bases and the J gene lost 2 bases, with 5 bases spanning the gap. The CDR3 length is 14 residues. The CDR3 DNA sequence: TGTGCCAGCAGCCAAGACAGGGCTGGAAACACCATATATTTT. Its translation: CASSQDRAGNTIYF.

V and J are TRBV12-3 or TRBV12-4 and TRBJ2-7; 7 bases are shared with TRBD2. J was trimmed by 3 bases and V by 6 bases; bases with no gene match: 5. The CDR3 contains 13 residues. CDR3 amino acids: CASRLGRRYEQYF. In DNA, the CDR3 is TGTGCCAGCAGGCTCGGGAGGCGCTACGAGCAGTACTTC.

In its sample, this clone was seen once. The chain is built from TRBV18 and TRBJ2-1; 7 bases fit TRBD1. Germline V gene sequence: CDR1 KGHSH, CDR2 LQKENI. J was trimmed by 5 bases and V by 4 bases; bases with no gene match: 5. This CDR3 comprises 14 residues. CDR3 loop: CASSLIQGHNEQFF. CDR3 nucleotides: TGTGCCAGCTCACTGATACAGGGGCACAATGAGCAGTTCTTC.

V usage is TRBV6-5 and J usage is TRBJ1-1; D possibly corresponds to TRBD1 (5 bases). The CDR3 has 16 residues. Germline assignment: CDR1 MNHEY and CDR2 SVGAGI. Trimming took 0 bases from V and 0 from J, leaving 11 bases between them. CDR3 amino acids: CASSYSGGGMNTEAFF. The CDR3 DNA is TGTGCCAGCAGTTACTCCGGGGGAGGGATGAACACTGAAGCTTTCTTT.

The chain employs TRBV12-5 and TRBJ2-7, with 9 bases aligning to TRBD1. In germline, CDR1 is LGHNT, CDR2 FRNRAP. This CDR3 is 17 amino acids long. Trimming at V came to 5 bases and at J to 4 bases, leaving 15 bases not matched to a gene. CDR3 protein: CASGPVRGQGNFYEQYF. The CDR3 nucleotides are TGTGCTAGTGGTCCGGTTAGGGGACAGGGTAACTTTTACGAGCAGTACTTC. Based on the CDR3 plus reference TRBV12-5 and TRBJ2-7, the full variable domain is DARVTQTPRHKVTEMGQEVTMRCQPILGHNTVFWYRQTMMQGLELLAYFRNRAPLDDSGMPKDRFSAEMPDATLATLKIQPSEPRDSAVYFCASGPVRGQGNFYEQYFGPGTRLTVT.

The gene calls are TRBV7-3 and TRBJ2-1; TRBD2 might be the D (6 bases). Trimming removed 6 bases from V and 7 bases from J, with 22 bases in between. The CDR3 has 16 residues. Germline V CDR1 and CDR2: SGHTA, FQGTGA. CDR3 residues: CASSSTIGGFGNEQFF. The CDR3 DNA is TGTGCCAGCAGTTCCACGATCGGAGGGTTTGGGAATGAGCAGTTCTTC.

The chain uses TRBV28 and TRBJ1-2; no clear D gene. The V and J ends lost 5 bases and 5 bases respectively, with 18 bases between them. This CDR3 is built from 15 residues. Per the germline V gene, CDR1 is MDHEN and CDR2 is SYDVKM. The CDR3 DNA follows: TGTGCCAGCAGTCCGACCCAGCGGGGTCCTTATGGCTACACCTTC. Protein product: CASSPTQRGPYGYTF.

The V and J genes are TRBV3-1 (or the pseudogene TRBV3-2) and TRBJ2-4, with D tentatively TRBD1 or TRBD2 (5 bases each). Germline CDR1 reads LGHDT; CDR2 reads YNNKEL (reference sequence). Trimming took off 1 base at V and 7 bases at J, with 14 bases between the two ends. This CDR3 region has 15 residues. CDR3 nucleotide sequence: TGTGCCAGCAGCCAAGCGGGACGGAGCTGGAACATTCAGTACTTC. Its translation: CASSQAGRSWNIQYF.

A few counts support this clone. The chain uses TRBV7-9 and TRBJ1-6; D is ambiguous. The length of the CDR3 is 13 residues. Trimming shortened V by 5 bases and J by 14 bases, and 16 bases separated the two germline ends. CDR1 is SEHNR and CDR2 is FQNEAQ in the germline V gene (reference sequence). The CDR3 DNA is TGTGCCAGCAGCCCCGGGTCTGCCTCATCCCTCCACTTT. Residues: CASSPGSASSLHF. Looking up the rest from reference TRBV7-9 and TRBJ1-6 gives the full variable domain: DTGVSQNPRHKITKRGQNVTFRCDPISEHNRLYWYRQTLGQGPEFLTYFQNEAQLEKSRLLSDRFSAERPKGSFSTLEIQRTEQGDSAMYLCASSPGSASSLHFGNGTRLTVT.

V gene TRBV3-1 (or the pseudogene TRBV3-2) combines with J gene TRBJ2-2, with TRBD2 identical over 8 bases. The CDR3 loop spans 19 amino acids. CDR1 and CDR2 from the germline V gene are LGHDT and YNNKEL (reference sequence). V trimming: 0 bases; J trimming: 2 bases; junction bases outside the gene matches: 11. In DNA form, the CDR3 reads TGTGCCAGCAGCCAAGATCTCCCAGCGGGGGCGTTTAACACCGGGGAGCTGTTTTTT. Translated: CASSQDLPAGAFNTGELFF.

As DNA, the CDR3 is TGTGCCAGCAGCCCACAAGGAGAGAATCAGCCCCAGCATTTT. Protein sequence: CASSPQGENQPQHF. The chain couples TRBV2 to TRBJ1-5, with D unresolved. Between the trimmed V and J ends, which lost 6 bases and 4 bases, there was a span of 13 bases. CDR1 is SNHLY, CDR2 FYNNEI, per germline. This CDR3 has 14 amino acids.

The chain couples TRBV13 to TRBJ1-3; D is perhaps TRBD1 (5 bases). The CDR3 runs to 15 residues. V lost 1 base to trimming and J lost 1 base, with 8 bases between them. Germline CDR1 is PRHDT and CDR2 is FYEKMQ (reference sequence). CDR3 region: CASSLEGHSGNTIYF. For the CDR3, the DNA is TGTGCCAGCAGCTTAGAGGGGCATTCTGGAAACACCATATATTTT.

V and J are TRBV2 and TRBJ1-5, with D hard to call. CDR3 length: 15 residues. Germline values: CDR1 SNHLY, CDR2 FYNNEI. Trimming removed 2 bases from V and 5 bases from J, with 13 bases in between. The CDR3 sequence is CASSESGSFYQPQHF. The CDR3 DNA is TGTGCCAGCAGTGAATCGGGATCCTTTTATCAGCCCCAGCATTTT. The full variable domain, rest sourced from reference TRBV2 and TRBJ1-5, is EPEVTQTPSHQVTQMGQEVILRCVPISNHLYFYWYRQILGQKVEFLVSFYNNEISEKSEIFDDQFSVERPDGSNFTLKIRSTKLEDSAMYFCASSESGSFYQPQHFGDGTRLSIL.

The gene calls are TRBV9 and TRBJ1-1; TRBD1 might be the D (5 bases). V gave up 1 base and J gave up 7 bases, with 11 bases separating them. This CDR3 comprises 13 residues. CDR1 is SGDLS and CDR2 is YYNGEE in the germline V gene. CDR3 region: CASSVSTGLEAFF. The DNA of the CDR3 is TGTGCCAGCAGCGTAAGTACGGGACTTGAAGCTTTCTTT.

This clone appeared once. The CDR3 DNA follows: TGTGCCAGCTCCGTTGTAAGTGCCGGGGAGCTGTTTTTT. It codes for CASSVVSAGELFF. V usage is TRBV18 and J usage is TRBJ2-2; D gene uncertain. The V gene lost 6 bases and the J gene lost 6 bases, with 11 bases spanning the gap. In germline, CDR1 is KGHSH, CDR2 LQKENI. The CDR3 sequence is 13 residues long.

This rearrangement joins TRBV9 to TRBJ2-5, with TRBD1 identical over 8 bases. V gave up 0 bases and J gave up 0 bases; unmatched junction bases: 4. CDR3 length: 16 amino acids. Germline V gene data show CDR1 as SGDLS and CDR2 as YYNGEE. This CDR3 is CASSVGAGGNQETQYF. In nucleotides, the CDR3 is TGTGCCAGCAGCGTAGGGGCAGGGGGCAACCAAGAGACCCAGTACTTC.